A selection of T cell receptor beta chains follows, all from one sample in a study of cytomegalovirus exposure and HLA in healthy donors. The data were produced by immunoSEQ multiplex PCR, yet TCRdb's version contains in-frame clones alone and is incomplete. The repertoire includes 150,000 to 200,000 clones, around 74% of them detected once, and about 2% sits in the top ten. Sequencing was done on a sample of PBMCs. The source is a female donor in good health and CMV-seronegative. Each CDR3 is given with its conserved first and last residue. The D gene is left open where the match is weak. Where a row states a size, it is once, few, many or the class of an expanded clone; other rows omit it.

v_call,clone_size,d_call,j_call,cdr3_aa,cdr3_nt
TRBV9,-,-,TRBJ2-1,CASSPQGSSYNEQFF,TGTGCCAGCAGCCCCCAGGGTAGCTCCTACAATGAGCAGTTCTTC
TRBV6-5,-,-,TRBJ2-7,CASSWGMGGSYEQYF,TGTGCCAGCAGCTGGGGGATGGGGGGTTCCTACGAGCAGTACTTC
TRBV7-9,-,-,TRBJ2-7,CASSLLGRSYEQYF,TGTGCCAGCAGCTTACTGGGGCGCTCCTACGAGCAGTACTTC
TRBV30,-,-,TRBJ1-2,CAWSGGAIYGYTF,TGTGCCTGGAGTGGAGGCGCTATCTATGGCTACACCTTC
TRBV19,-,TRBD1,TRBJ1-2,CATFSEPGTGYNYGYTF,TGTGCCACCTTTTCGGAACCCGGGACAGGCTATAACTATGGCTACACCTTC
TRBV6-6,-,TRBD1,TRBJ1-1,CASSIPGQGSAEAFF,TGTGCCAGCAGTATCCCGGGACAGGGGAGTGCTGAAGCTTTCTTT
TRBV29-1,few,TRBD1,TRBJ2-7,CSVEGQGDYEQYF,TGCAGCGTTGAGGGACAGGGCGACTACGAGCAGTACTTC
TRBV9,-,TRBD1,TRBJ2-4,CASSPSQGMLDIQYF,TGTGCCAGCAGCCCTTCACAGGGGATGTTGGACATTCAGTACTTC
TRBV7-9,-,-,TRBJ1-2,CASSLEGGSYYGYTF,TGTGCCAGCAGCTTAGAAGGGGGATCTTACTATGGCTACACCTTC
TRBV27,-,TRBD2,TRBJ2-5,CASSFRLAGERQETQYF,TGTGCCAGCAGTTTCCGGCTAGCGGGAGAAAGGCAAGAGACCCAGTACTTC
TRBV7-6,-,TRBD2,TRBJ2-1,CASSFRLAGFEQFF,TGTGCCAGCAGCTTTAGGCTAGCGGGATTTGAGCAGTTCTTC
TRBV9,-,-,TRBJ1-5,CASGRGDQPQHF,TGTGCCAGCGGCAGGGGAGATCAGCCCCAGCATTTT
TRBV2,-,-,TRBJ1-5,CASSSAQIGGNQPQHF,TGTGCCAGCAGTTCTGCCCAAATTGGAGGCAATCAGCCCCAGCATTTT
TRBV30,-,-,TRBJ2-7,CAWSAVLTYEQYF,TGTGCCTGGAGTGCGGTCCTTACCTACGAGCAGTACTTC
TRBV14,few,-,TRBJ2-1,CASSVASYNEQFF,TGTGCCAGCAGCGTTGCGTCCTACAATGAGCAGTTCTTC
TRBV25-1,-,-,TRBJ1-4,CASSEYARGGEKLFF,TGTGCCAGCAGTGAATACGCTAGGGGGGGCGAAAAACTGTTTTTT
TRBV5-1,-,-,TRBJ1-1,CASSLGDGSTEAFF,TGCGCCAGCAGCTTGGGTGATGGGAGCACTGAAGCTTTCTTT
TRBV19,-,TRBD1,TRBJ1-2,CASSIGQVYGYTF,TGTGCCAGTAGTATCGGACAGGTCTATGGCTACACCTTC
TRBV2,-,TRBD2,TRBJ2-2,CASSGLAGPTGELFF,TGTGCCAGCAGTGGACTAGCGGGACCAACCGGGGAGCTGTTTTTT
TRBV5-6,-,-,TRBJ1-2,CASSLDRGYGYTF,TGTGCCAGCAGCTTGGATAGGGGGTATGGCTACACCTTC
TRBV5-4,-,-,TRBJ1-3,CASSSRDSGNTIYF,TGTGCCAGCAGCTCCAGGGACTCTGGAAACACCATATATTTT
TRBV13,-,TRBD2,TRBJ2-3,CASSLWGEQGGRTDTQYF,TGTGCCAGCAGCTTATGGGGGGAGCAGGGAGGGAGAACAGATACGCAGTATTTT
TRBV4-1,-,-,TRBJ2-2,CASSHVPWGANTGELFF,TGCGCCAGCAGCCACGTACCGTGGGGGGCGAACACCGGGGAGCTGTTTTTT